One sample yielded the 27 T cell receptor beta chains listed below, sequenced in a study of T-cell memory formation after mild COVID-19 (dated by TCRdb to about 2021). The library was obtained by 5' RACE. The instrument was an Illumina NovaSeq 6000. TCRdb applied fastp at Q25 and MiXCR to the public reads, then kept only in-frame beta chains. Each CDR3 protein gets just one entry, which takes the most common genes and DNA from the rows behind it. The sample table records around 390,000 distinct CDR3 sequences; 15% to 20% of these occur just once. The top ten clonotypes cover about 22% of the sample. Specimen: PBMCs or a T cell subset sorted from them (not recorded which). These receptor sequences come from a man younger than 35 who had mild COVID-19 (a few samples of this study predate the infection). The sample titles of this study are shuffled in the database, so cell type and time point are left out; the donor was told from shared clones.

A few counts support this clonotype. This chain joins TRBV5-6 and TRBJ2-2; D gene ambiguous. V lost 4 bases to trimming and J lost 0 bases, with 13 bases between them. The CDR3 has 16 amino acids. In germline, CDR1 is SGHDT, CDR2 YYEEEE. In nucleotides, the CDR3 is TGTGCCAGCAGCAGCCGACGGGTGTCGAACACCGGGGAGCTGTTTTTT. As protein: CASSSRRVSNTGELFF.

The chain joins TRBV7-3 to TRBJ2-5; 12 bases match TRBD1. This CDR3 region has 16 residues. The germline CDR1 and CDR2 sequences are SGHTA and FQGTGA. Germline trimming cut 2 bases from V and 5 bases from J; bases unmatched to any gene: 6. The CDR3 protein is CASSLWDRGRRETQYF. CDR3 in DNA: TGTGCCAGCAGCTTATGGGACAGGGGGCGTCGGGAGACCCAGTACTTC.

This chain connects TRBV5-1 to TRBJ2-7; D is possibly TRBD2 (5 bases). Trimming pared 2 bases from V and 6 bases from J, leaving 18 bases between. The CDR3 runs 15 residues. Germline V gene lookup returns CDR1 SGHRS and CDR2 YFSETQ. CDR3 bases: TGCGCCAGCAGCTTATCGGACGCGCACGCGGGCGAGCAGTACTTC. Translation gives CASSLSDAHAGEQYF.

V and J are TRBV29-1 and TRBJ2-3; 8 bases are a match to TRBD1. Germline CDR1 is SQVTM and CDR2 is ANQGSEA. CDR3 length: 12 residues. Losses at the gene ends were 7 bases for V and 3 bases for J; bases not matched to a gene: 3. DNA for the CDR3: TGCAGCGGTAGACAGGGGACAGATACGCAGTATTTT. It is translated as CSGRQGTDTQYF.

This clonotype occurred a few times. The chain is built from TRBV30 and TRBJ1-5; D is undetermined. Trimming took 0 bases from V and 7 from J, leaving 13 bases between them. Germline lookup yields CDR1 GTSNPN and CDR2 SVGIG (reference sequence). The CDR3 is made up of 14 amino acids. The CDR3 sequence: CAWSVGQQGQPQHF. The CDR3 bases are TGTGCCTGGAGTGTCGGGCAGCAAGGACAGCCCCAGCATTTT.

V usage is TRBV9 and J usage is TRBJ1-2, with D hard to call. Looked up from germline, CDR1 is SGDLS and CDR2 is YYNGEE. CDR3 size: 13 residues. Deletions cut 3 bases from V and 1 base from J, with 7 bases between. CDR3 nucleotides: TGTGCCAGCAGCGGAGGCAGTAACTATGGCTACACCTTC. This encodes CASSGGSNYGYTF.

This clonotype was observed a handful of times. V is TRBV5-1 and J is TRBJ2-7; 7 positions match TRBD1. This CDR3 has 13 amino acids. With V trimmed by 2 bases and J by 6 bases, 5 bases remained unmatched. Per the germline V gene, CDR1 is SGHRS and CDR2 is YFSETQ. The CDR3 DNA follows: TGCGCCAGCAGCTTCACAGGGGCTGGCGAGCAGTACTTC. Its protein product is CASSFTGAGEQYF.

The chain combines TRBV6-1 with TRBJ2-6, with 7 bases matching TRBD1. V shed 4 bases, J shed 2 bases, and the junction held 2 bases outside the gene matches. The germline gives CDR1 MNHNS, CDR2 SASEGT. This CDR3 region has 15 residues. The CDR3 spells CASSGGGTGANVLTF. The CDR3 coding sequence is TGTGCCAGCAGTGGAGGGGGCACTGGGGCCAACGTCCTGACTTTC.

The V gene is TRBV10-3, the J gene TRBJ1-1; no clear D gene. The CDR3 runs 11 residues. V was pared by 2 bases and J by 2 bases, with 0 bases between. The germline gives CDR1 ENHRY, CDR2 SYGVKD. For the CDR3, the DNA is TGTGCCATCAGTGAGAACACTGAAGCTTTCTTT. Residues: CAISENTEAFF.

This clonotype was seen more than once but under ten times. The chain is built from TRBV15 and TRBJ2-7, with D possibly TRBD2 on 5 matching bases. V lost 0 bases, J lost 12 bases, and 15 bases lay in between. Germline CDR1 reads LNHNV; CDR2 reads YYDKDF (reference sequence). The CDR3 runs to 13 residues. The CDR3 spells CATSRDQVSVMYF. CDR3 coding DNA: TGTGCCACCAGCAGAGATCAGGTTAGCGTCATGTACTTC.

This clonotype was seen only a few times. V gene TRBV4-1 combines with J gene TRBJ2-3; TRBD2 matches 11 bases. Germline V gene sequence: CDR1 MGHRA, CDR2 YSYEKL. Trimming removed 1 base from V and 3 bases from J; junction bases left unmatched: 9. The CDR3 extends over 18 amino acids. The CDR3 is CASSQGPDSGGATDTQYF. CDR3 DNA sequence: TGCGCCAGCAGCCAAGGCCCGGATAGCGGGGGGGCAACAGATACGCAGTATTTT.

This clonotype was observed a handful of times. The chain carries TRBV6-2 or TRBV6-3 and TRBJ1-5, with a weak D call TRBD1 (5 bases). The CDR3 runs 16 residues. V was clipped by 4 bases and J by 4 bases, with 17 bases between them. Germline CDR1 MNHEY, CDR2 SVGEGT. CDR3 nucleotide sequence: TGTGCCAGCAGTTTTTATCTAGGACACCGAAATCAGCCCCAGCATTTT. It is translated as CASSFYLGHRNQPQHF.

The chain employs TRBV6-2 or TRBV6-3 and TRBJ2-1, with 12 bases that match TRBD2. The CDR3 totals 16 residues. CDR1 MNHEY and CDR2 SVGEGT come from the germline V gene. Trimming removed 1 base from V and 10 bases from J; junction bases left unmatched: 8. CDR3 bases: TGTGCCAGCAGTTACTACGGACTAGCGGGGACCGGGGAGCAGTTCTTC. Its translation is CASSYYGLAGTGEQFF.

This chain links TRBV7-9 with TRBJ2-1; 9 nucleotides match TRBD2. The CDR3 length is 15 residues. Germline loops: CDR1 SEHNR, CDR2 FQNEAQ (reference sequence). After removal of 4 bases from V and 10 bases from J, the junction contained 11 bases not matched to a gene. In DNA, the CDR3 is TGTGCCAGCAGCTCCCCGGGGCGGGGGGGCCCCGAGCAGTTCTTC. It is translated as CASSSPGRGGPEQFF.

This clonotype was seen a few times. The chain combines TRBV5-1 with TRBJ2-1; TRBD1 might be the D (6 bases). V lost 4 bases and J lost 6, with 17 bases in between. The length of the CDR3 is 15 residues. Germline V gives CDR1 SGHRS, CDR2 YFSETQ. CDR3 sequence reads: CASSTSPGTSNEQFF. Written as DNA, the CDR3 is TGCGCCAGCAGCACATCCCCGGGGACAAGCAATGAGCAGTTCTTC.

This clonotype was detected a few times. The V gene is TRBV20-1, the J gene TRBJ2-7, with no clear D. V lost 3 bases and J 6 bases, leaving 12 bases between the germline ends. The germline gives CDR1 DFQATT, CDR2 SNEGSKA (reference sequence). This CDR3 region has 12 residues. The CDR3 DNA reads TGCAGTGCTAGCGTTCGGGTACGCGAGCAGTACGTC. Protein: CSASVRVREQYV.

This clonotype was observed a few times. The chain joins TRBV11-2 to TRBJ2-3; 7 bases map to TRBD2. The V gene end was trimmed by 3 bases and the J gene end by 6 bases; junction bases not matched to a gene: 12. CDR3 length: 16 amino acids. CDR1 SGHAT and CDR2 FQNNGV come from the germline V gene. In nucleotides, the CDR3 is TGTGCCAGCAGCTTTTATTTCGGGGGGAGGTCGGATACGCAGTATTTT. It translates to CASSFYFGGRSDTQYF.

The V gene is TRBV7-2, the J gene TRBJ1-6; D gene ambiguous. V was shortened by 3 bases and J by 14 bases, with 11 bases between the two germline ends. CDR3 length equals 12 residues. CDR1 SGHTA and CDR2 FQGNSA come from the germline V gene. The CDR3 loop reads CASSFSSGSLHF. CDR3 sequence (DNA): TGTGCCAGCAGCTTCTCGTCAGGTTCCCTCCACTTT. Filled out from reference TRBV7-2 and TRBJ1-6, the complete variable domain reads GAGVSQSPSNKVTEKGKDVELRCDPISGHTALYWYRQSLGQGLEFLIYFQGNSAPDKSGLPSDRFSAERTGGSVSTLTIQRTQQEDSAVYLCASSFSSGSLHFGNGTRLTVT.

This clonotype was seen a few times. The chain links TRBV29-1 to TRBJ2-3, with 16 positions matching TRBD2. Germline trimming cut 6 bases from V and 4 bases from J; bases unmatched to any gene: 1. In germline, CDR1 is SQVTM, CDR2 ANQGSEA. The CDR3 is 14 amino acids. This CDR3 is CSVGTSGGADTQYF. Here the CDR3 DNA reads TGCAGCGTCGGGACTAGCGGGGGGGCAGATACGCAGTATTTT.

This clonotype was detected a few times. The CDR3 sequence: CASSATGGRAQPQHF. CDR3 DNA: TGTGCCAGCAGTGCCACAGGGGGCCGTGCTCAGCCCCAGCATTTT. The chain uses TRBV2 and TRBJ1-5; 9 bases line up with TRBD1. With 4 bases clipped from V and 6 bases from J, the junction kept 7 bases outside the gene matches. This CDR3 region has 15 residues. Germline V gene sequence: CDR1 SNHLY, CDR2 FYNNEI.

This clonotype was observed a few times. The rearrangement links TRBV20-1 to TRBJ1-5; 9 positions agree with TRBD1. Trimming took 5 bases from V and 7 from J; bases not matched to a gene: 9. CDR3 size: 14 residues. From germline, CDR1 is DFQATT and CDR2 SNEGSKA (reference sequence). CDR3 amino acids: CSAQTDRGGQPQHF. CDR3 sequence (DNA): TGCAGTGCTCAGACGGACAGGGGCGGGCAGCCCCAGCATTTT.

This clonotype was found a few times. The chain recombines TRBV15 with TRBJ1-5; D is possibly TRBD1 (5 bases). The CDR3 is 13 residues long. Looked up from germline, CDR1 is LNHNV and CDR2 is YYDKDF (reference sequence). V lost 5 bases to trimming and J lost 5 bases, with 10 bases between them. CDR3 protein: CATSAGTYQPQHF. CDR3 in DNA: TGTGCCACCAGCGCAGGGACTTATCAGCCCCAGCATTTT.

This clonotype was seen a handful of times. The genes are TRBV15 and TRBJ2-3; 11 nucleotides agree with TRBD2. The length of the CDR3 is 15 residues. Unmatched junction bases numbered 2, after V lost 5 bases and J lost 1 base. Germline-derived CDR1 and CDR2 are LNHNV and YYDKDF (reference sequence). The CDR3 DNA is TGTGCCACCAGCGCGACTAGCGGGGGCACAGATACGCAGTATTTT. It yields the protein CATSATSGGTDTQYF.

This clonotype was picked up a small number of times. The rearrangement joins TRBV7-2 to TRBJ1-1; weak D call: TRBD1 (5 bases). Germline V CDR1 and CDR2: SGHTA, FQGNSA. V was clipped by 2 bases and J by 4 bases, with 8 bases between them. This CDR3 comprises 13 residues. The CDR3 is CASSLWGSTEAFF. CDR3 DNA sequence: TGTGCCAGCAGCTTATGGGGGAGCACTGAAGCTTTCTTT.

This clonotype has only a few counts. The chain is built from TRBV6-5 and TRBJ2-1, with TRBD2 matching 7 bases. Trimming took 4 bases from V and 4 from J; bases not matched to a gene: 4. This CDR3 contains 14 residues. From germline, CDR1 is MNHEY and CDR2 SVGAGI. The CDR3 protein is CASSWLAGYNEQFF. The CDR3 DNA reads TGTGCCAGCAGTTGGTTAGCGGGTTACAATGAGCAGTTCTTC.

The chain combines TRBV20-1 with TRBJ2-1; D is perhaps TRBD1 (5 bases). Germline assignment: CDR1 DFQATT and CDR2 SNEGSKA (reference sequence). The ends were cut back, 3 bases at V and 5 bases at J, with 14 bases in the middle. This CDR3 region has 14 residues. Here the CDR3 DNA reads TGCAGTGCTAGTTTTTCAGGGCCCAACAATGAGCAGTTCTTC. Translation gives CSASFSGPNNEQFF.

This clonotype has only a few counts. J is TRBJ1-4 and V is TRBV2; perhaps TRBD1 as D (6 bases). CDR1 is SNHLY, CDR2 FYNNEI, per germline. V shed 7 bases and J shed 8 bases, with 17 bases lying between them. The CDR3 has 14 amino acids. CDR3 nucleotides: TGTGCCAGCACGGGGGGCCAAGGTCGGGAAAAACTGTTTTTT. As protein: CASTGGQGREKLFF.